What follows describes a single T cell receptor (beta chain). Source study methods: Amplifying reference gene primers gave estimates of nucleated cell counts. Assay: immunoSEQ multiplex PCR; the TCRdb copy retains only in-frame clones and omits some. That table furnishes V, J and clone size, whereas the DNA furnished D and trimming. Among tens of thousands of clones, approximately 80% were seen once, and the ten largest hold roughly 5.2%. This sample is drawn from a study of blood T cell repertoires in COVID-19. Study overall: The samples span acute and convalescent COVID-19 from the United States, Italy and Spain. PBMCs, B-cell-depleted T cells, or T cells provided the cDNA or gDNA that made up the material.

The sequenced sample consisted of peripheral blood. The source of this sequence is a man aged 45-65 years with active COVID-19.

The CDR3, as DNA: TGTGCCAGCAGTGAAGCTCGGGAAAACACAGATACGCAGTATTTT. Translating it yields CASSEARENTDTQYF. The chain employs TRBV2 and TRBJ2-3; TRBD2 is a possible D gene (5 bases). V lost 0 bases to trimming and J lost 2 bases, with 9 bases between them. The length of the CDR3 is 15 residues. The germline CDR1 and CDR2 sequences are SNHLY and FYNNEI.